Below, one T cell receptor beta chain is given with its context. The table lists this clonotype with many counts. Its cognate antigen has yet to be identified. No base quality values were provided; no much bigger clone lies one nucleotide off. The V end loses 4 bases and the J end loses 2 bases, and a stretch of 15 bases separates them. Reading from cysteine to phenylalanine, the CDR3 counts 16 amino acids. Of the read, only the CDR3 DNA is kept; its 48 bases are in frame from base 1. The germline V gene yields KGHDR for CDR1 and SFDVKD for CDR2. Libraries were built with 5' RACE. Reads for this sample came from a NextSeq 500. The TCR library protocol attached a unique molecular identifier to each TCR cDNA molecule to allow correction of PCR and sequencing errors. The study's own analysis went as follows. Decombinator tools were used for TCR identification, UMI-based error correction and CDR3 extraction. Expanded TCRs were defined as those above a frequency of 2 per 1,000, corresponding to the top 1% of the tumor frequency distribution. Expanded tumor TCRs were classed as regional if statistically deemed absent (corrected P<0.05) from at least one tumor region, otherwise ubiquitous. Renyi diversity was calculated using the R vegan package after each repertoire was subsampled 100 times to 5,000 TCRs. CDR3 similarity networks were built from amino acid triplet string-kernel similarity, with CDR3s being connected when pairwise similarity was above 0.82. TCRdb passed the public sequencing reads through fastp at Q25 and MiXCR, retaining productive beta sequences. Each entry merges the rows of one CDR3 protein and shows their most common DNA and genes. These V and J calls derive from TCRdb rather than the authors' analysis. The sample table shows 5,000 to 7,000 distinct CDR3 sequences, and less than 9.5% are seen once. The top ten clonotypes cover about a quarter of the sample.

This entry is derived from a study of spatial heterogeneity in lung cancer (dated by TCRdb to between 2017 and 2020). Looking at the study overall: Beta-chain transcripts were consistently detected in greater numbers than alpha-chain transcripts, which likely reflects a higher abundance of beta-chain transcripts. In non-small cell lung cancer, the study quantitatively compared TCR alpha and beta repertoires across several tumor regions, matched nontumor lung, and blood. TCR transcript counts in tumor regions correlated strongly with a T cell transcriptional module score from matched bulk RNA-seq. Both alpha and beta chains were TCR-sequenced in samples taken at surgery, namely 220 tumor regions, under 80 matched nontumor lung samples and around 53 PBMC samples. In the raw uncorrected reads, each unique combination of TCR and UMI appeared more than ten times on average. The study linked features of the TCR repertoire to counts of nonsynonymous mutations, which were determined by whole-exome sequencing of tumor tissue. The investigation overall reported the following: The tumor nonsynonymous mutation count correlated with the number of expanded intratumoral alpha and beta TCRs. Confirming at a functional level the hypothesis that regional TCRs recognize regional mutations was considered to require additional single-cell paired TCR alpha and beta sequencing. TCR-seq coverage of tumor T cells was estimated at only approximately 7% for alpha chains and more than 11% for beta chains. Counts of ubiquitous and regional expanded TCRs correlated with counts of ubiquitous and regional nonsynonymous mutations, respectively.

The time point label on this specimen signifies: sample taken at primary tumor resection. Donors were 70 or so patients with early-stage, untreated non-small cell lung cancer from the lung TRACERx cohort. TCR sequencing used whole RNA extracted from tumor and nontumor lung tissue, or from cryopreserved PBMC samples, without cell sorting. Only patients for whom sufficient RNA was available from at least two tumor regions were selected for TCR sequencing. Before being selected, tumor and adjacent nontumor lung specimens were reviewed by a lung pathologist. Source: lung tumor tissue, taken at surgery. The TCR was taken from a female donor with early-stage non-small cell lung cancer. Here the chain combines TRBV24-1 and TRBJ2-3; the D region possibly corresponds to TRBD2 (6 bases align). The CDR3 protein sequence reads: CATSDPLGGATDTQYF. Here is the DNA: TGTGCCACCAGTGACCCTCTCGGGGGAGCCACAGATACGCAGTATTTT.